Presented here are 8 T cell receptor beta chains from one specimen sequenced in a study of CXCR3-negative and CXCR3-positive naive CD8 T cells. Whole-study findings and limits: Against CXCR3-negative naive cells, CXCR3-positive naive cells showed more hydrophobic TRB CDR3s.

Researchers prepared the TRB cDNA libraries using 5' RACE with UMI labels. TCRdb processed the 5' RACE reads again and assigns one entry to each CDR3 protein, with no DNA. This sample's table reports around 110,000 distinct CDR3 sequences. No antigen has been assigned to these receptors. The material sequenced was naive CXCR3+ CD8+ T cells from blood. Sample subset: CD45RO-CCR7+CD27+CD95- naive CD8+ T cells expressing CXCR3 (TNR3+). The receptors originated from a human donor in good health. Some clones in this sample may be carry-over from other donors' samples.

The chain combines TRBV29-1 with TRBJ1-3. The CDR3 length is 14 residues. Germline V gene lookup returns CDR1 SQVTM and CDR2 ANQGSEA. Here the CDR3 reads CSVEDRVPGGTIYF. Variable domain in full (rest from reference TRBV29-1 and TRBJ1-3): SAVISQKPSRDICQRGTSLTIQCQVDSQVTMMFWYRQQPGQSLTLIATANQGSEATYESGFVIDKFPISRPNLTFSTLTVSNMSPEDSSIYLCSVEDRVPGGTIYFGEGSWLTVV.

The rearrangement links TRBV10-2 to TRBJ1-5; TCRdb's D gene call, TRBD1, goes unchecked for lack of DNA. CDR1 WSHSY and CDR2 SAAADI come from the germline V gene. The CDR3 has 14 amino acids. CDR3 residues: CASRQGNSNQPQHF.

The chain carries TRBV12-3 or TRBV12-4 and TRBJ2-7. There are 13 residues in the CDR3. Here the CDR3 reads CASSPTAHYEQYF.

The chain links TRBV6-4 to TRBJ2-1; TCRdb's D call, TRBD2, is unchecked because there is no DNA. CDR3 size: 16 residues. The germline CDR1 and CDR2 sequences are MRHNA and SNTAGT. The CDR3 loop is CASSDSAAGSYNEQFF.

The rearrangement links TRBV5-5 to TRBJ2-7; checking the TCRdb D call of TRBD1 is not possible without DNA. The CDR3 has 14 residues. Looked up from germline, CDR1 is SGHKS and CDR2 is YYEKEE (reference sequence). The CDR3 is CASSPRTGSYEQYF.

This rearrangement joins TRBV4-1 to TRBJ2-7; TCRdb names TRBD1, which stays unverified in the absence of DNA. Per the germline V gene, CDR1 is MGHRA and CDR2 is YSYEKL. The CDR3 covers 13 residues. The CDR3 region is CASSQTLRGEQYF.

The CDR3: CASSQDLGPYEQYF. The V call is TRBV14, the J call TRBJ2-7. This CDR3 region has 14 residues. The germline gives CDR1 SGHDN, CDR2 FVKESK.

V usage is TRBV14 and J usage is TRBJ2-4; no DNA is available, so the TRBD1 call from TCRdb remains unchecked. This CDR3 spans 16 amino acids. Germline V lookup: CDR1 SGHDN, CDR2 FVKESK. This CDR3 is CASSPGRAGAKNIQYF.